This T cell receptor beta chain emerged from a study of identical twins. Study conclusions and caveats: Carriage of fewer insertions was seen in abundant cord blood beta clonotypes, whereas memory repertoires showed none. Monozygotic twins shared more out-of-frame TCR alpha than recombination models predicted.

Among all donors, each was a healthy Caucasian. In this sample, this clonotype turned up many times. Its antigen is as yet unknown. A universal primer site was added by template switching, and unique molecular identifiers were carried by the cDNA. TCRdb re-analysed the 5' RACE reads in MiXCR, keeping a single row per CDR3 protein. This table has 300,000 or so distinct CDR3 sequences, roughly 9% appearing once. CDR1 is LGHDT, CDR2 YNNKEL, per germline (reference sequence). The V end lost 1 base, the J end lost 0 bases, and 8 bases lay between the germline ends. This CDR3 region has 15 residues. The sample was also linked to a second study, of yellow fever vaccine responses in identical twins.

The clonotype was recovered from a woman aged 18-29 years in good health. The sequencing input was CD8+ T cells sorted from blood. V usage is TRBV3-1 and J usage is TRBJ2-3; the D is unclear. The DNA of the CDR3 is TGTGCCAGCAGCCAAGTGGGTTCTAGCACAGATACGCAGTATTTT. This sequence encodes CASSQVGSSTDTQYF.